Listed here is a single TCR beta chain. Scientists made TCR beta cDNA using 5'RACE template switching with UMIs. TCRdb reprocessed the 5' RACE reads; each CDR3 protein has one entry and no DNA is given. This sample's clone table lists about 390,000 distinct CDR3 sequences. This sample is drawn from a study of T cells expressing NK-cell markers. For the study at large: Serological testing identified seven of the eight sequenced donors as HCMV-seropositive and one as seronegative.

The sample comprised blood T cells: a sorted CD56 or NKG2C T cell subset, CD4+ or CD8+ T cells, or bulk PBMC T cells (not recorded which). The sequence was collected from a woman between 50 and 59 years old in good health.

The CDR3 loop is CATSDRVGTEAFF. V is TRBV24-1 and J is TRBJ1-1. This CDR3 has 13 amino acids. The V gene's germline CDR1 is KGHDR and CDR2 SFDVKD.